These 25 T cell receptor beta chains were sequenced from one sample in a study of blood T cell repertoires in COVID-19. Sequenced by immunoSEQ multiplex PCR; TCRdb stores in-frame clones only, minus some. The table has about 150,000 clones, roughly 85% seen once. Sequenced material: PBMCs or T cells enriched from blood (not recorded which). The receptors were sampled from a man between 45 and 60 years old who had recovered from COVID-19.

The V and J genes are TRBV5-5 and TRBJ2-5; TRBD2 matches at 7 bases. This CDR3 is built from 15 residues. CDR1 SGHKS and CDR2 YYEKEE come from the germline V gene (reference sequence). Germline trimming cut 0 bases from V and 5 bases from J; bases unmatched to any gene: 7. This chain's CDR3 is CASSLAGAGMETQYF. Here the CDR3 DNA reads TGTGCCAGCAGCTTGGCCGGAGCGGGGATGGAGACCCAGTACTTC.

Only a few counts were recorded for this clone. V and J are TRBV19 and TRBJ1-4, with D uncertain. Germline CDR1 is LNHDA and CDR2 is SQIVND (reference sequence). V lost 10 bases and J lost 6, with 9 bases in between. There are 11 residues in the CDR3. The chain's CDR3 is CATWRDEKLFF. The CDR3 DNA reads TGTGCCACTTGGCGGGATGAAAAACTGTTTTTT.

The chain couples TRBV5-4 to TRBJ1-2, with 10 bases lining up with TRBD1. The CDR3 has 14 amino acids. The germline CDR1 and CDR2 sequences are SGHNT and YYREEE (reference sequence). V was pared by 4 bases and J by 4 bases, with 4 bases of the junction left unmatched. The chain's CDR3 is CASSGGQGPYGYTF. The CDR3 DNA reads TGTGCCAGCAGCGGGGGACAGGGGCCCTATGGCTACACCTTC.

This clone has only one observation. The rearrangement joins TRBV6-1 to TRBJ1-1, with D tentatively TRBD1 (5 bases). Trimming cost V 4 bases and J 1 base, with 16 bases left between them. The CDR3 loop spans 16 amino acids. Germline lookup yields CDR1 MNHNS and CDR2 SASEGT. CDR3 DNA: TGTGCCAGCAGTGCGTCCAGGGCCCCTACGAACACTGAAGCTTTCTTT. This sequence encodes CASSASRAPTNTEAFF.

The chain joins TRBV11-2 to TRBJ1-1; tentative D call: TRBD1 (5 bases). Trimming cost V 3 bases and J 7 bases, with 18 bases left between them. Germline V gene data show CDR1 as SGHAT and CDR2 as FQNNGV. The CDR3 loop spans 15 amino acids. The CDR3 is CASSLRSGDYYEAFF. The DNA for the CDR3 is TGTGCCAGCAGCTTGCGCTCGGGGGATTATTATGAAGCTTTCTTT. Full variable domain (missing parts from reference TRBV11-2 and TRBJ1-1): EAGVAQSPRYKIIEKRQSVAFWCNPISGHATLYWYQQILGQGPKLLIQFQNNGVVDDSQLPKDRFSAERLKGVDSTLKIQPAKLEDSAVYLCASSLRSGDYYEAFFGQGTRLTVV.

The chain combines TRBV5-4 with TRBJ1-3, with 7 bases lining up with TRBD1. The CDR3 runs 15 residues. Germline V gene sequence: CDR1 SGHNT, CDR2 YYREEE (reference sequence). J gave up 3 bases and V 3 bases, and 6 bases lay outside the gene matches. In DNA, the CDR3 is TGTGCCAGCAGCTCCACCGGGACAGTTGGAAACACCATATATTTT. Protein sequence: CASSSTGTVGNTIYF.

The CDR3 loop reads CASRGGQTSNQPQHF. The CDR3 nucleotides read TGTGCCAGTAGGGGGGGACAGACAAGCAATCAGCCCCAGCATTTT. The rearrangement joins TRBV19 to TRBJ1-5; 7 bases are a match to TRBD1. Germline CDR1 LNHDA, CDR2 SQIVND (reference sequence). The CDR3 spans 15 residues. J was trimmed by 1 base and V by 6 bases; bases with no gene match: 6.

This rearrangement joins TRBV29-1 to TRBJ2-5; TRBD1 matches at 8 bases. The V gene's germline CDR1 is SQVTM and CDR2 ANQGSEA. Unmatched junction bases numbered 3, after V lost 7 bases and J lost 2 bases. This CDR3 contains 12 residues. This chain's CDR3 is CSDGDRQETQYF. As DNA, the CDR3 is TGCAGCGATGGGGACAGGCAAGAGACCCAGTACTTC.

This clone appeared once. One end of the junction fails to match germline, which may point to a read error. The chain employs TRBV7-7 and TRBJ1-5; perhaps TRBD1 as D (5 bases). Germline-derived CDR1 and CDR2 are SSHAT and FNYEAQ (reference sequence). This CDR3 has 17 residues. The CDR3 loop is CASTPLGGDYSNQPQHF. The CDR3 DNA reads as TGTGCTAGCACCCCATTGGGGGGGGATTATAGCAATCAGCCCCAGCATTTT.

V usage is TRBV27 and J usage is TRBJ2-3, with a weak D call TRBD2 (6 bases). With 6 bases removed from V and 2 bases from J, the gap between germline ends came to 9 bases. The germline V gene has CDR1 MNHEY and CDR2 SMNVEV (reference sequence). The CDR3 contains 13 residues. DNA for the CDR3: TGTGCCAGCAGCGGGGACTTCACAGATACGCAGTATTTT. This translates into CASSGDFTDTQYF.

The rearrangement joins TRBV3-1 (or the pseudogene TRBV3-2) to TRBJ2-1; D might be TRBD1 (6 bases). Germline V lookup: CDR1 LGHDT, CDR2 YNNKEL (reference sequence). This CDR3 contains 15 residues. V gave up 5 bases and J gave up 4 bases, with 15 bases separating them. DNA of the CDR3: TGTGCCAGCAGCGAGACAGGCAACCTATACAATGAGCAGTTCTTC. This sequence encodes CASSETGNLYNEQFF.

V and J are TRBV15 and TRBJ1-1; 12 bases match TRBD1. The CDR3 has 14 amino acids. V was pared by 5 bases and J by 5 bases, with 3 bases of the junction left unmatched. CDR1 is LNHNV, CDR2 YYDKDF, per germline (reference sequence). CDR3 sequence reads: CATSGDRGQTEAFF. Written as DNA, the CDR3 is TGTGCCACCAGCGGGGACAGGGGGCAAACTGAAGCTTTCTTT. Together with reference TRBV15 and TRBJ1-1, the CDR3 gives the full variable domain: DAMVIQNPRYQVTQFGKPVTLSCSQTLNHNVMYWYQQKSSQAPKLLFHYYDKDFNNEADTPDNFQSRRPNTSFCFLDIRSPGLGDTAMYLCATSGDRGQTEAFFGQGTRLTVV.

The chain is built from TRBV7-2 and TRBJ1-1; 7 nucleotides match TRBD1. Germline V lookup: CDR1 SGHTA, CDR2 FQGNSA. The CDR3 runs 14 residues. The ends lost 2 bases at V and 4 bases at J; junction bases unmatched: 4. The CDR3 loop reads CASSLSGGFTEAFF. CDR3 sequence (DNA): TGTGCCAGCAGCTTATCAGGGGGATTCACTGAAGCTTTCTTT.

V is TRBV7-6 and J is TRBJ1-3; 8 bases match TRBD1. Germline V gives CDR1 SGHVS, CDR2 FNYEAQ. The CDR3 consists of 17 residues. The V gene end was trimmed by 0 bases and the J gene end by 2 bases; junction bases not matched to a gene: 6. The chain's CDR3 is CASSLAGQGATGNTIYF. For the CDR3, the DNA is TGTGCCAGCAGCTTAGCGGGGCAGGGGGCCACTGGAAACACCATATATTTT. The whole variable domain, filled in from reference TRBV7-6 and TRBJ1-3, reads GAGVSQSPRYKVTKRGQDVALRCDPISGHVSLYWYRQALGQGPEFLTYFNYEAQQDKSGLPNDRFSAERPEGSISTLTIQRTEQRDSAMYRCASSLAGQGATGNTIYFGEGSWLTVV.

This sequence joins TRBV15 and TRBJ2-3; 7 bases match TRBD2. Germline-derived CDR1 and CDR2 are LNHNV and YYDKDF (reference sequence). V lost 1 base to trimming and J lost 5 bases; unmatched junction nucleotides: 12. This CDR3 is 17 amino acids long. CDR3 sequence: CATSRARSGPAGDTQYF. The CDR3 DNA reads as TGTGCCACCAGCAGAGCCCGTAGCGGGCCCGCAGGAGATACGCAGTATTTT. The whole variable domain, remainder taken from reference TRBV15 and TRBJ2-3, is DAMVIQNPRYQVTQFGKPVTLSCSQTLNHNVMYWYQQKSSQAPKLLFHYYDKDFNNEADTPDNFQSRRPNTSFCFLDIRSPGLGDTAMYLCATSRARSGPAGDTQYFGPGTRLTVL.

The CDR3 protein is CASSSQGNQPQHF. In DNA, the CDR3 is TGTGCCAGCAGCTCACAGGGCAATCAGCCCCAGCATTTT. The chain uses TRBV7-2 and TRBJ1-5; a weak D match, TRBD1 (5 bases). V lost 4 bases, J lost 2 bases, and 6 bases lay in between. The CDR3 runs to 13 residues. Germline assignment: CDR1 SGHTA and CDR2 FQGNSA.

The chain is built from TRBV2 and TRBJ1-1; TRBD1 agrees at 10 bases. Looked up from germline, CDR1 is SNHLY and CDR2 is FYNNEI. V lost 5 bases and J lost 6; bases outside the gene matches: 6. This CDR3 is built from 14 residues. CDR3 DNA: TGTGCCAGCAGTAAGGGACAGGGGTTGCCTGAAGCTTTCTTT. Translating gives CASSKGQGLPEAFF. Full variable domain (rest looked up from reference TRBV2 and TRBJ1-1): EPEVTQTPSHQVTQMGQEVILRCVPISNHLYFYWYRQILGQKVEFLVSFYNNEISEKSEIFDDQFSVERPDGSNFTLKIRSTKLEDSAMYFCASSKGQGLPEAFFGQGTRLTVV.

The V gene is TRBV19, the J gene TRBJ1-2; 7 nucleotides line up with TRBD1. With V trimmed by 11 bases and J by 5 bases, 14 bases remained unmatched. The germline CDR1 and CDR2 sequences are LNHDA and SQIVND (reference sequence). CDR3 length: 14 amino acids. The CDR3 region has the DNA TGTGCCTCAACTCATCGAGACAGGGTTTATGGCTACACCTTC. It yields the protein CASTHRDRVYGYTF.

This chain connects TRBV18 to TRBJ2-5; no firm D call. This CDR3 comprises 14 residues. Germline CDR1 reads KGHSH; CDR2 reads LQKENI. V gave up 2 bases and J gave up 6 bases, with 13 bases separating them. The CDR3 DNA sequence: TGTGCCAGCTCACCAGGCCTCCAAGCGAAGACCCAGTACTTC. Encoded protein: CASSPGLQAKTQYF.

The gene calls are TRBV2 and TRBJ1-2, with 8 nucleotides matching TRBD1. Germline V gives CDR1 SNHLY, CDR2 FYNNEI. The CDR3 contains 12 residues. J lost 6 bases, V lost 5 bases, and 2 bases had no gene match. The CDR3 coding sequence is TGTGCCAGCAGTACGACAGGGGATGGCTACACCTTC. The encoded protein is CASSTTGDGYTF.

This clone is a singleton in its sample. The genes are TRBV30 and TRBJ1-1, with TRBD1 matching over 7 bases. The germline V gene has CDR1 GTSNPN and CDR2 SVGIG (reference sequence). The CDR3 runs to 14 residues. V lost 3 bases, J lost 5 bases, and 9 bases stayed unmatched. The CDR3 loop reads CAWSRLSTGTEAFF. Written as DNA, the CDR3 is TGTGCCTGGAGCCGGCTTTCGACAGGGACTGAAGCTTTCTTT.

The DNA for the CDR3 is TGTGCCAGCAACGAACAGGGCCCCAGGACTGAAGCTTTCTTT. This gives the protein CASNEQGPRTEAFF. The chain links TRBV2 to TRBJ1-1; a weak D match, TRBD1 (6 bases). The CDR3 contains 14 residues. Trimming took 7 bases from V and 5 from J, leaving 17 bases between them. Germline assignment: CDR1 SNHLY and CDR2 FYNNEI.

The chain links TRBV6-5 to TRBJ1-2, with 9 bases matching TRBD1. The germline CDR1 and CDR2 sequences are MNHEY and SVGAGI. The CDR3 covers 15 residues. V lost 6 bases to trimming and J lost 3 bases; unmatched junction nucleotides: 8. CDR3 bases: TGTGCCAGCAGCGCGGGACAGGGTCGCTACTATGGCTACACCTTC. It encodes CASSAGQGRYYGYTF.

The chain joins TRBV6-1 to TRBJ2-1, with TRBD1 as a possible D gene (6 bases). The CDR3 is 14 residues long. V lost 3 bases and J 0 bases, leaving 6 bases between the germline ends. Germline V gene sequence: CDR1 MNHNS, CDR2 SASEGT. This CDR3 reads CASSEGASYNEQFF. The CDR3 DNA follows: TGTGCCAGCAGTGAGGGGGCCTCCTACAATGAGCAGTTCTTC.

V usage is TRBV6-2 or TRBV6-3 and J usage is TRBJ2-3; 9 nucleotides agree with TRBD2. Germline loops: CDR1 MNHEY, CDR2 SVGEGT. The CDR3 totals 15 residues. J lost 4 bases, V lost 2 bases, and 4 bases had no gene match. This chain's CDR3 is CASSYRSSGADTQYF. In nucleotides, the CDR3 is TGTGCCAGCAGTTACAGGTCTAGCGGGGCAGATACGCAGTATTTT.